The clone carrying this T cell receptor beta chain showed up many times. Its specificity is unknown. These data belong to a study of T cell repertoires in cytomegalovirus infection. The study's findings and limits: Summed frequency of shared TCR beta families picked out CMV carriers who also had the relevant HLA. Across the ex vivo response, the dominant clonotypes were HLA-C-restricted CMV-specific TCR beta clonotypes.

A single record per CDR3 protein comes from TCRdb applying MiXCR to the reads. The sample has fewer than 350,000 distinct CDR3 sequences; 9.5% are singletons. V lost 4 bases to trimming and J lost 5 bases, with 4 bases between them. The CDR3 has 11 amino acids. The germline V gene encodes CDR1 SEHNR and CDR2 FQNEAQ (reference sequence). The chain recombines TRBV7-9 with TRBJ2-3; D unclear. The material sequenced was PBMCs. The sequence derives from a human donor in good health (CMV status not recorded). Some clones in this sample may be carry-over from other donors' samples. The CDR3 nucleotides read TGTGCCAGCAGCTCCCAAGATACGCAGTATTTT. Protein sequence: CASSSQDTQYF.